This T cell receptor (beta chain) was recorded in a study of cytomegalovirus exposure and HLA in healthy donors. General study findings and limits: In a later analysis, a missense DCLRE1C variant was linked to TCR beta V- and J-gene trimming. The classifier reportedly diagnosed cytomegalovirus status with high specificity and sensitivity. Per published accounts, TCR beta sequences correctly predicted the HLA-A and HLA-B alleles of most subjects. Roughly uniform sequencing depth across donors was assumed, possibly incorrectly.

PCR involved 60 Vbeta and 13 Jbeta primers. Measured with immunoSEQ multiplex PCR; TCRdb has only the in-frame clones, and not every one. The repertoire has approximately 110,000 clones, approximately 70% of them found once; the top ten carry roughly 3%. The CDR3 length is 16 residues. V dropped 7 bases and J dropped 2 bases, with 22 bases sitting between them. Looked up from germline, CDR1 is SQVTM and CDR2 is ANQGSEA. A note on this clone: Its antigen remains unidentified.

The rearrangement joins TRBV29-1 to TRBJ2-3; tentatively, D is TRBD1 (6 bases). The TCR comes from a man aged 25 to 45 in good health and CMV-seronegative. Sequenced input: PBMCs. The CDR3 spells CSASMGKGGNTDTQYF. The CDR3 DNA sequence: TGCAGCGCCTCCATGGGTAAAGGGGGAAACACAGATACGCAGTATTTT.